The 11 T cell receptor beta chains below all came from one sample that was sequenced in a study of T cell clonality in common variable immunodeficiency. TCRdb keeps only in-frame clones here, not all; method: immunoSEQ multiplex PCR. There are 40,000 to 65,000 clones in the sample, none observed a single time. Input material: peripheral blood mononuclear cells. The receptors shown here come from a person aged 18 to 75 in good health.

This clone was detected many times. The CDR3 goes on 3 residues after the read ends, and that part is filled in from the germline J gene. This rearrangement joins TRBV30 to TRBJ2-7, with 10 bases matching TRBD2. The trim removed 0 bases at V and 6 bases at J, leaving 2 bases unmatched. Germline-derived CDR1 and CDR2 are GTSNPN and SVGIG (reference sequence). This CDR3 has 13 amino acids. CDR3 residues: CAWSVRTSGEQYF. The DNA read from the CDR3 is TGTGCCTGGAGTGTAAGGACTAGCGGCGAG.

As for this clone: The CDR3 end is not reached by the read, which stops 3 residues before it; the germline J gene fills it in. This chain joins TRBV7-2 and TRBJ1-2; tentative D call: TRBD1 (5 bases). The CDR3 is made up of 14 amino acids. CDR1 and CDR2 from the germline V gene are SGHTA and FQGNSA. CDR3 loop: CASSSTSGGNEYTF. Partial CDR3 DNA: TGTGCCAGCAGCAGCACTAGCGGGGGTAATGAA.

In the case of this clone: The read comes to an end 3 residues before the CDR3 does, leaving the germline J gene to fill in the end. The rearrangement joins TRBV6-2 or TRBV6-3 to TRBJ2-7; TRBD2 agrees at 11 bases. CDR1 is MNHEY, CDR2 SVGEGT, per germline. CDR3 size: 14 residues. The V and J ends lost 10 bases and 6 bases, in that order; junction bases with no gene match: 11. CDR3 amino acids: CATTPTSGSGEQYF. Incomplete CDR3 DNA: TGTGCCACCACACCCACTAGCGGGAGTGGCGAG.

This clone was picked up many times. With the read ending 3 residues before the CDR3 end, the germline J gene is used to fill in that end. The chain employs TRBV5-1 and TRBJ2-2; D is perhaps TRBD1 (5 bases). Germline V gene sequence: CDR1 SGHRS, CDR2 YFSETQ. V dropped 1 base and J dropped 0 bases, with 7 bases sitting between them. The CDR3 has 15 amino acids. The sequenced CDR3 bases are TGCGCCAGCAGCTTGTCACAGGCGAACACCGGGGAG. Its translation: CASSLSQANTGE. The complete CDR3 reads CASSLSQANTGELFF.

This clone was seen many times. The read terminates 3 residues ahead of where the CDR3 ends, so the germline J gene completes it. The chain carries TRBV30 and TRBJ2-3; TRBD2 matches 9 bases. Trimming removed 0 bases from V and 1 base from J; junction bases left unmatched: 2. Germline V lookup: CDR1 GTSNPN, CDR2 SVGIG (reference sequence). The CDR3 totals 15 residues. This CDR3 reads CAWSVRGRGTDTQYF. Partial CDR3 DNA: TGTGCCTGGAGTGTACGCGGGAGGGGCACAGATACG.

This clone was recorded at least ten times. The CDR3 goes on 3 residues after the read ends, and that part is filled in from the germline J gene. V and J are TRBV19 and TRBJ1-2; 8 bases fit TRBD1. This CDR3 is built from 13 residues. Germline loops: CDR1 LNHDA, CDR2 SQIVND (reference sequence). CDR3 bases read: TGTGCCAGTAGTATGGACAGGGAGGGTCTC. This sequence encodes CASSMDREGL. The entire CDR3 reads CASSMDREGLYTF.

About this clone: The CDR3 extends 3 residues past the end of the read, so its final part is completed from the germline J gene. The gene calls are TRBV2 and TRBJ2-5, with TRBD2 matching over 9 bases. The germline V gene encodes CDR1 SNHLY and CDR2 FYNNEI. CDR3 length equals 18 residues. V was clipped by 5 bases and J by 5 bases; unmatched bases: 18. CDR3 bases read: TGTGCCAGCAGTCGCGGGGGGATGAGAGCGGGAGGACGGGAGACC. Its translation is CASSRGGMRAGGRET. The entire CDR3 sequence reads CASSRGGMRAGGRETQYF.

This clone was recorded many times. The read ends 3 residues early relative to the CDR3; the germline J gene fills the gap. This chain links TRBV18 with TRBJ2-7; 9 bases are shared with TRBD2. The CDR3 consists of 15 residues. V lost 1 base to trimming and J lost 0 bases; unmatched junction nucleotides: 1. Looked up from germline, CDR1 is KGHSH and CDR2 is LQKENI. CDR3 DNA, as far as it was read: TGTGCCAGCTCACCACGTAGCGGGAGCTCCTACGAG. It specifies CASSPRSGSSYE. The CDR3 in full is CASSPRSGSSYEQYF.

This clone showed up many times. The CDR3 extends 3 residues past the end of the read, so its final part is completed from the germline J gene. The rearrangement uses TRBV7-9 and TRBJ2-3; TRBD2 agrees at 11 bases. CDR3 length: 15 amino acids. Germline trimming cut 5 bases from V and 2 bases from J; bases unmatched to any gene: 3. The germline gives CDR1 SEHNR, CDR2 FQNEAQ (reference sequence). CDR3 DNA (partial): TGTGCCAGCAGCGGGACTAGCGGAGACACAGATACG. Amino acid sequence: CASSGTSGDTDT. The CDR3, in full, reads CASSGTSGDTDTQYF.

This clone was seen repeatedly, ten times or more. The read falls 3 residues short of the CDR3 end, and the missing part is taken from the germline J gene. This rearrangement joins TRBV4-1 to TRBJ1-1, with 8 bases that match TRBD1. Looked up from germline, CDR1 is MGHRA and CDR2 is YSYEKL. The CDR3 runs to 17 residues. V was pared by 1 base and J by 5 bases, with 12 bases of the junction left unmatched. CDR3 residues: CASSQGSWMQGATEAFF. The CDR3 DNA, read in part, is TGCGCCAGCAGCCAAGGGTCGTGGATGCAGGGGGCGACTGAA.

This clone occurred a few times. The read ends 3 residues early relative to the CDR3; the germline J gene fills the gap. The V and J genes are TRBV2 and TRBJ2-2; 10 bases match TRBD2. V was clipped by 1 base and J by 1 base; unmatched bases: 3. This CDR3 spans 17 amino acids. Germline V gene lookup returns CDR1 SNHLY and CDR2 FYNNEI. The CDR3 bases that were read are TGTGCCAGCAGTGAAGGAGGACTAGCGGTGAACACCGGGGAG. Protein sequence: CASSEGGLAVNTGE. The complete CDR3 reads CASSEGGLAVNTGELFF.